Each of the 19 T cell receptor beta chains below was sequenced from the same sample in a study of T-cell reconstitution after alpha-beta-depleted transplantation in children. The library targeted TCRbeta and was prepared with unique molecular identifiers. TCRdb fed the PCR reads into MiXCR, producing one record per CDR3 protein. The profile covers 400,000 to 550,000 distinct CDR3 sequences, with about 10% appearing a single time and around 2% taken by the ten largest. Source: PBMCs, taken before TCRalphabeta/CD19-depleted stem cell transplant. The receptor source for this set is a child aged 2-15 years with inherited bone marrow failure, due to receive a stem cell transplant.

The chain uses TRBV24-1 and TRBJ2-1; no reliable D call. Per germline, CDR1 KGHDR and CDR2 SFDVKD. Trimming took 2 bases from V and 4 from J, leaving 5 bases between them. This CDR3 contains 13 residues. The CDR3 sequence is CATSDSVYNEQFF. The CDR3 DNA follows: TGTGCCACCAGTGATTCCGTTTACAATGAGCAGTTCTTC.

This clonotype was found once. The chain links TRBV12-3 or TRBV12-4 to TRBJ2-2; 11 bases are shared with TRBD2. This CDR3 is built from 19 residues. After removal of 11 bases from V and 6 bases from J, the junction contained 23 bases not matched to a gene. The CDR3 DNA follows: TGTGCCTTCAGTTTCCGCAAGAGACTAGCGGGACAGAATGCCGGGGAGCTGTTTTTT. Its translation: CAFSFRKRLAGQNAGELFF.

In regard to this clonotype: This clone may be a read error of a much larger clone one base away. CDR3 in amino acids: CASSQGLVSLNEPFF. CDR3 coding DNA: TGTGCCAGCAGCCAGGGACTAGTGAGTCTCAATGAGCCGTTCTTC. The chain uses TRBV6-1 and TRBJ2-1; 8 bases align to TRBD2. Germline V gives CDR1 MNHNS, CDR2 SASEGT. The CDR3 loop spans 15 amino acids.

This clonotype was detected only a few times. The V call is TRBV14, the J call TRBJ2-7, with 11 bases identical to TRBD2. The V segment lost 1 base and the J segment 1 base; nucleotides outside the gene matches: 6. This CDR3 region has 17 residues. CDR1 is SGHDN, CDR2 FVKESK, per germline. The CDR3 region is CASSQVPVAGGSYEQYF. DNA for the CDR3: TGTGCCAGCAGCCAAGTACCCGTAGCGGGAGGGTCCTACGAGCAGTACTTC.

This rearrangement joins TRBV7-9 to TRBJ1-2; tentatively, D is TRBD1 (5 bases). Trimming left V 5 bases short and J 4 bases short, with 17 bases between. CDR3 size: 15 residues. From germline, CDR1 is SEHNR and CDR2 FQNEAQ (reference sequence). The DNA of the CDR3 is TGTGCCAGCAGCCGTGACGGGGCGCGGGTCTATGGCTACACCTTC. It encodes CASSRDGARVYGYTF.

Many counts were recorded for this clonotype. CDR3 loop: CASSEIGDGTEAFF. DNA for the CDR3: TGTGCCAGCAGCGAAATAGGGGATGGGACTGAAGCTTTCTTT. The chain recombines TRBV7-9 with TRBJ1-1; possible D gene TRBD1, 5 bases. This CDR3 has 14 amino acids. The germline CDR1 and CDR2 sequences are SEHNR and FQNEAQ (reference sequence). V shed 5 bases and J shed 5 bases, with 15 bases lying between them.

The chain carries TRBV7-9 and TRBJ1-1; no firm D call. The CDR3 runs to 15 residues. Trimming pared 1 base from V and 3 bases from J, leaving 12 bases between. Germline CDR1 reads SEHNR; CDR2 reads FQNEAQ (reference sequence). CDR3 nucleotide sequence: TGTGCCAGCAGCTTAGGGAGGGAGTTATACACTGAAGCTTTCTTT. Translation: CASSLGRELYTEAFF.

This clonotype occurred many times. The chain is built from TRBV7-2 and TRBJ1-1; TRBD1 matches 7 bases. Germline loops: CDR1 SGHTA, CDR2 FQGNSA. V was pared by 6 bases and J by 5 bases, with 9 bases of the junction left unmatched. The CDR3 sequence is 14 residues long. CDR3 nucleotide sequence: TGTGCCAGCAGGTTCTACAGGGGAGGGACTGAAGCTTTCTTT. This gives the protein CASRFYRGGTEAFF.

This clonotype has at least ten counts. This chain links TRBV7-2 with TRBJ2-7, with 9 nucleotides matching TRBD2. The length of the CDR3 is 15 residues. V lost 3 bases and J lost 3; bases outside the gene matches: 6. Germline V gene data show CDR1 as SGHTA and CDR2 as FQGNSA. The CDR3 spells CASSFFSGRSYEQYF. As DNA, the CDR3 is TGTGCCAGCAGCTTTTTCAGCGGGAGGAGCTACGAGCAGTACTTC. The whole variable domain, filled in from reference TRBV7-2 and TRBJ2-7, reads GAGVSQSPSNKVTEKGKDVELRCDPISGHTALYWYRQSLGQGLEFLIYFQGNSAPDKSGLPSDRFSAERTGGSVSTLTIQRTQQEDSAVYLCASSFFSGRSYEQYFGPGTRLTVT.

At least ten counts were recorded for this clonotype. The rearrangement links TRBV4-3 to TRBJ2-7, with TRBD1 matching over 9 bases. Per the germline V gene, CDR1 is LGHNA and CDR2 is YSLEER. This CDR3 spans 17 amino acids. After removal of 0 bases from V and 3 bases from J, the junction contained 9 bases not matched to a gene. CDR3 region: CASSQDSSGQGLYEQYF. For the CDR3, the DNA is TGCGCCAGCAGCCAAGATTCTTCTGGACAGGGGCTCTACGAGCAGTACTTC.

Of note for this clonotype: This may come from a read error, since a much larger clone is one base off. The rearrangement uses TRBV19 and TRBJ1-1, with D perhaps matching TRBD1 (5 bases). Germline V gene data show CDR1 as LNHDA and CDR2 as SQIVND (reference sequence). The V gene lost 9 bases and the J gene lost 6 bases, with 17 bases spanning the gap. The CDR3 is 13 amino acids. For the CDR3, the DNA is TGTGCCAGAAGTTACGGGGGGATGGCTGAAGCTTTCTTT. This codes for CARSYGGMAEAFF.

This clonotype came up a few times. Here the CDR3 reads CASSPGTVVYGYTF. CDR3 in DNA: TGTGCCAGCAGCCCCGGGACAGTCGTCTATGGCTACACCTTC. The chain has TRBV5-6 and TRBJ1-2, with 7 nucleotides matching TRBD1. CDR3 length: 14 amino acids. Germline V lookup: CDR1 SGHDT, CDR2 YYEEEE. V shed 4 bases, J shed 4 bases, and the junction held 7 bases outside the gene matches.

This clonotype was counted at least ten times. The chain joins TRBV20-1 to TRBJ2-3; unclear D gene. The V gene's germline CDR1 is DFQATT and CDR2 SNEGSKA (reference sequence). V lost 7 bases and J 6 bases, leaving 20 bases between the germline ends. The CDR3 contains 14 residues. For the CDR3, the DNA is TGCAGTGTCCGAGACCCTAAATCCTGGGATACGCAGTATTTT. Protein product: CSVRDPKSWDTQYF.

This clonotype was picked up many times. V usage is TRBV27 and J usage is TRBJ1-5; tentatively, D is TRBD1 (5 bases). Germline loops: CDR1 MNHEY, CDR2 SMNVEV (reference sequence). V lost 5 bases to trimming and J lost 0 bases, with 8 bases between them. The CDR3 totals 14 residues. CDR3 bases: TGTGCCAGCAGTGTAACAGGTAGCAATCAGCCCCAGCATTTT. Protein sequence: CASSVTGSNQPQHF.

This clonotype was observed at least ten times. The V and J genes are TRBV12-3 or TRBV12-4 and TRBJ2-5; 11 bases are a match to TRBD2. V dropped 5 bases and J dropped 1; count of bases not matched to a gene: 9. This CDR3 region has 17 residues. The DNA for the CDR3 is TGTGCCAGCAGTGCGTTTAGGACTAGCGGGTTCCAAGAGACCCAGTACTTC. Protein: CASSAFRTSGFQETQYF.

The genes are TRBV19 and TRBJ1-1, with D hard to call. Trimming shortened V by 2 bases and J by 1 base, and 17 bases separated the two germline ends. This CDR3 is 17 amino acids long. The germline gives CDR1 LNHDA, CDR2 SQIVND (reference sequence). CDR3 in amino acids: CASSIWFLDTRNTEAFF. DNA of the CDR3: TGTGCCAGTAGTATATGGTTCTTAGACACAAGGAACACTGAAGCTTTCTTT.

The V gene is TRBV20-1, the J gene TRBJ2-1; D remains unclear. Trimming removed 0 bases from V and 9 bases from J, with 9 bases in between. Germline lookup yields CDR1 DFQATT and CDR2 SNEGSKA (reference sequence). The CDR3 contains 12 residues. CDR3 in DNA: TGCAGTGCTAGAGATGGACGGTTTGAGCAGTTCTTC. Encoded protein: CSARDGRFEQFF.

The rearrangement joins TRBV3-1 to TRBJ1-2, with D unresolved. From germline, CDR1 is LGHDT and CDR2 YNNKEL (reference sequence). V lost 4 bases, J lost 4 bases, and 7 bases lay in between. The CDR3 is 12 amino acids. CDR3 in amino acids: CASSRYSYGYTF. The CDR3 coding sequence is TGTGCCAGCAGCCGCTACAGCTATGGCTACACCTTC.

This clonotype was seen at least ten times. The rearrangement links TRBV12-3 or TRBV12-4 to TRBJ1-3; tentative D call: TRBD1 (5 bases). V lost 1 base to trimming and J lost 8 bases, with 12 bases between them. The length of the CDR3 is 14 residues. In DNA form, the CDR3 reads TGTGCCAGCAGTTTAGGTTCAGCGGGGGACACCATATATTTT. Amino acid sequence: CASSLGSAGDTIYF.